This TCR beta chain was recovered during a study of monozygotic twins with cystic fibrosis. Findings and limits, study-wide: In 13 of 16 pairs, V gene usage was closest to the co-twin's. Median Simpson clonality of 0.0095 suggested naive T cells predominated. Age, concordance and disease severity did not associate with shared CDR3 numbers.

Of note for this clone: Its antigen is not known.

The CDR3 runs to 15 residues. V was pared by 2 bases and J by 9 bases, with 17 bases between. In germline, CDR1 is MNHEY, CDR2 SVGAGI. The data were produced by immunoSEQ multiplex PCR, yet TCRdb's version contains in-frame clones alone and is incomplete. Among about 15,000 clones listed, approximately 98% were seen once. This chain uses TRBV6-5 with TRBJ1-5; TRBD1 might be the D (6 bases). The source material was blood. The receptor comes from a girl aged 2 to 9 with cystic fibrosis. CDR3 sequence reads: CASSYVGGLGWPQHF. As DNA, the CDR3 is TGTGCCAGCAGTTACGTTGGGGGGCTCGGGTGGCCCCAGCATTTT.